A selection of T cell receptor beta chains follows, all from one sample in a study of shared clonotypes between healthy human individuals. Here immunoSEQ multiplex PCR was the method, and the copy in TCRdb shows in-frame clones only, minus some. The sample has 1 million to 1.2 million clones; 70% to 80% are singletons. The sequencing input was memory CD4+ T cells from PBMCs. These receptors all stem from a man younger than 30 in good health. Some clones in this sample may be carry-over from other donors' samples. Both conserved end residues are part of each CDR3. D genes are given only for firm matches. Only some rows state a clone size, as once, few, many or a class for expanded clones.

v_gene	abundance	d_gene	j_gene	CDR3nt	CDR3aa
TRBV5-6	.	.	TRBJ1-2	TGTGCCAGCAGCTTGACGGGTTATTGGGGCTACACCTTC	CASSLTGYWGYTF
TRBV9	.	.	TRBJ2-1	TGTGCCAGCAGCGTAGGGCCCGGCTCCTACAATGAGCAGTTCTTC	CASSVGPGSYNEQFF
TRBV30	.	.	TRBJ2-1	TGTGCCTGGAGTATAAGCCCTGCGGGTGCCTACAATGAGCAGTTCTTC	CAWSISPAGAYNEQFF
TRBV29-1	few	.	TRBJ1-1	TGCAGCGTTGACAAGGGAAAGAACACTGAAGCTTTCTTT	CSVDKGKNTEAFF
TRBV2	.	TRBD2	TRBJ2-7	TGTGCCGGAGGGACTAGCGCCTACGAGCAGTACTTC	CAGGTSAYEQYF
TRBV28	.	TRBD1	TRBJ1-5	TGTGCCAGCAGCCTCCGGGACAGGTTTTTGGGAAGCAATCAGCCCCAGCATTTT	CASSLRDRFLGSNQPQHF
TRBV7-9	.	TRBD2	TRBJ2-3	TGTGCCAGCAGCTCCCTAGCGGACTACACAGATACGCAGTATTTT	CASSSLADYTDTQYF
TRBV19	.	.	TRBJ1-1	TGTGCCAGTAGTCCCCTTCGACGGTTACAGCTGAAGACTGAAGCTTTCTTT	CASSPLRRLQLKTEAFF
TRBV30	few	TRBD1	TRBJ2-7	TGTGCCTGGGATCTGGGACAGGGTTTCAAGCAGTACTTC	CAWDLGQGFKQYF
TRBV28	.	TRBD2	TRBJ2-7	TGTGCCAGCAGTCAAGCGGGATCCTACGAGCAGTACTTC	CASSQAGSYEQYF
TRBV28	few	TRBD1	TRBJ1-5	TGTGCCAGCAGTCAAAACACAGGGGTTACCCAGCATTTT	CASSQNTGVTQHF
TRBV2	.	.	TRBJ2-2	TGTGCCAGCAGTGATTCCGGGGAGCTGTTTTTT	CASSDSGELFF
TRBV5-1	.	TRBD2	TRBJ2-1	TGCGCCAGCAGCTGGGGACTAGCGGGAGACAATGAGCAGTTCTTC	CASSWGLAGDNEQFF
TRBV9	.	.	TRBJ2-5	TGTGCCAGCAGCGTAGACAGGGAAGGTTCAGAGACCCAGTACTTC	CASSVDREGSETQYF
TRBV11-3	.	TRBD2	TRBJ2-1	TGTGCCAGCAGCTCCGGACTAGCGGGAGGGTCGGGTGAGCAGTTCTTC	CASSSGLAGGSGEQFF
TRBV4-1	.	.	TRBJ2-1	TGCGCCAGCAGCCATACGGGCCCGTCTTCTCTCTCCTACAATGAGCAGTTCTTC	CASSHTGPSSLSYNEQFF
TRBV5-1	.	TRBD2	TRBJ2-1	TGCGCCAGCAGCTTCTCGGCGGGAGCACTCAATGAGCAGTTCTTC	CASSFSAGALNEQFF
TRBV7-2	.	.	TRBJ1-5	TGTGCCAGCAGCTTAGGACAGGTCAATCAGCCCCAGCATTTT	CASSLGQVNQPQHF
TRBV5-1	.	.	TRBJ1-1	TGCGCCAGCAGCGCGCCGATTGGGGCAGGACATGAGAGAAACACTGAAGCTTTCTTT	CASSAPIGAGHERNTEAFF
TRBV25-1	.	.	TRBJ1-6	TGTGCCAGCAGTGACGGGTCAGCGGCTTCACCCCTCCACTTT	CASSDGSAASPLHF
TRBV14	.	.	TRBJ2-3	TGTGCCAGCAGCCAAGTTGCGGGACCCATTACTATACCGCAGTATTTT	CASSQVAGPITIPQYF
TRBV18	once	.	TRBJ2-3	TGTGCCAGCTCACCCCCGCAGTTCACAGATACGCAGTATTTT	CASSPPQFTDTQYF